The 22 T cell receptor beta chains reported below all come from one sample, sequenced in a study of blood T cell repertoires in COVID-19. The assay was immunoSEQ multiplex PCR, and TCRdb's table has in-frame clones only and misses some. Of about 300,000 clones listed, around 90% are singletons. The sample comprised peripheral blood. The receptor set was obtained from a woman in her 50s with COVID-19, enrolled during active disease.

The V and J genes are TRBV16 and TRBJ1-1; 8 bases line up with TRBD1. The CDR3 contains 14 residues. From germline, CDR1 is KGHSY and CDR2 FQNENV. The junction had 10 bases not matched to a gene; V was cut back by 3 bases and J by 10 bases. CDR3 loop: CASSHTRDRSGAFF. The DNA for the CDR3 is TGTGCCAGCAGCCATACCCGGGACAGGTCAGGAGCTTTCTTT.

The V call is TRBV5-1, the J call TRBJ2-5; 10 bases agree with TRBD2. The J segment lost 5 bases and the V segment lost 0 bases, leaving 13 bases of the junction unmatched. CDR3 length: 18 amino acids. The germline V gene encodes CDR1 SGHRS and CDR2 YFSETQ. The chain's CDR3 is CASSLGAVASGSGETQYF. The CDR3 DNA reads as TGCGCCAGCAGCTTGGGAGCGGTGGCTAGCGGGAGTGGTGAGACCCAGTACTTC.

This clone has only a few counts. This sequence joins TRBV7-9 and TRBJ2-1; D remains unclear. With 2 bases removed from V and 4 bases from J, the gap between germline ends came to 6 bases. The CDR3 runs to 13 residues. From germline, CDR1 is SEHNR and CDR2 FQNEAQ (reference sequence). The CDR3 DNA is TGTGCCAGCAGCTTAATCCCTTACAATGAGCAGTTCTTC. It is translated as CASSLIPYNEQFF.

V gene TRBV7-2 combines with J gene TRBJ2-1; 9 positions match TRBD2. The J segment lost 4 bases and the V segment lost 4 bases, leaving 11 bases of the junction unmatched. The CDR3 has 17 amino acids. The germline V gene encodes CDR1 SGHTA and CDR2 FQGNSA. This CDR3 is CASSSPSSGRTYNEQFF. The CDR3 bases are TGTGCCAGCAGCTCCCCCTCGAGCGGGAGGACGTACAATGAGCAGTTCTTC.

V usage is TRBV2 and J usage is TRBJ1-5; D is unclear. V was trimmed by 7 bases and J by 3 bases, leaving 10 bases between them. CDR1 and CDR2 from the germline V gene are SNHLY and FYNNEI. CDR3 length: 13 amino acids. DNA for the CDR3: TGTGCCAGCAATGGAGTCCTCAATCAGCCCCAGCATTTT. Translated, it gives CASNGVLNQPQHF. The complete variable domain, with remaining parts taken from reference TRBV2 and TRBJ1-5, reads EPEVTQTPSHQVTQMGQEVILRCVPISNHLYFYWYRQILGQKVEFLVSFYNNEISEKSEIFDDQFSVERPDGSNFTLKIRSTKLEDSAMYFCASNGVLNQPQHFGDGTRLSIL.

This sequence joins TRBV18 and TRBJ2-5, with D perhaps matching TRBD1 (5 bases). Trimming removed 1 base at V and 3 bases at J, with 9 bases between. The germline V gene has CDR1 KGHSH and CDR2 LQKENI. The CDR3 spans 14 residues. The CDR3 bases are TGTGCCAGCTCACCACATCAGGGCAAAGAGACCCAGTACTTC. Translation: CASSPHQGKETQYF.

The chain employs TRBV19 and TRBJ2-6; D not resolved. V was shortened by 3 bases and J by 0 bases, with 6 bases between the two germline ends. CDR1 is LNHDA and CDR2 is SQIVND in the germline V gene (reference sequence). The CDR3 runs 15 residues. This CDR3 is CASSMGRSGANVLTF. CDR3 bases: TGTGCCAGTAGTATGGGCCGCTCTGGGGCCAACGTCCTGACTTTC.

The chain couples TRBV27 to TRBJ2-1, with 10 bases lining up with TRBD2. With 3 bases clipped from V and 3 bases from J, the junction kept 2 bases outside the gene matches. Looked up from germline, CDR1 is MNHEY and CDR2 is SMNVEV (reference sequence). The CDR3 loop spans 15 amino acids. The CDR3 sequence: CASSFPSGSYNEQFF. Written as DNA, the CDR3 is TGTGCCAGCAGTTTCCCTAGCGGGAGCTACAATGAGCAGTTCTTC.

The V and J genes are TRBV10-3 and TRBJ2-1; TRBD2 matches at 10 bases. Germline values: CDR1 ENHRY, CDR2 SYGVKD. The CDR3 spans 14 residues. Trimming cost V 6 bases and J 4 bases; bases outside gene matches: 3. CDR3 protein: CAIRGTSAYNEQFF. The CDR3 nucleotides read TGTGCCATCAGGGGGACTAGCGCATACAATGAGCAGTTCTTC.

The V and J genes are TRBV24-1 and TRBJ2-3, with 13 bases fitting TRBD2. Germline lookup yields CDR1 KGHDR and CDR2 SFDVKD. The CDR3 is made up of 17 amino acids. The J segment lost 4 bases and the V segment lost 3 bases, leaving 6 bases of the junction unmatched. Here the CDR3 reads CATSDPGTSGNADTQYF. CDR3 nucleotide sequence: TGTGCCACCAGTGATCCGGGGACTAGCGGGAATGCAGATACGCAGTATTTT.

The chain uses TRBV10-3 and TRBJ2-3; 9 bases line up with TRBD1. J gave up 6 bases and V 10 bases, and 11 bases lay outside the gene matches. Germline V gene data show CDR1 as ENHRY and CDR2 as SYGVKD. This CDR3 has 14 residues. CDR3 sequence: CATGPGQGPDTQYF. The CDR3 nucleotides read TGTGCCACCGGCCCGGGACAGGGCCCTGATACGCAGTATTTT.

This chain uses TRBV4-3 with TRBJ1-1, with D uncertain. V was clipped by 4 bases and J by 7 bases, with 22 bases between them. CDR1 LGHNA and CDR2 YSLEER come from the germline V gene. The CDR3 spans 16 residues. The CDR3 DNA reads as TGCGCCAGCAGCCCCAAGATCTCCGTGGCAGGAAATGAAGCTTTCTTT. Amino acid sequence: CASSPKISVAGNEAFF.

V gene TRBV7-9 combines with J gene TRBJ2-1, with TRBD2 as a possible D gene (6 bases). Germline V CDR1 and CDR2: SEHNR, FQNEAQ (reference sequence). V was cut by 5 bases and J by 9 bases, with 17 bases left in between. This CDR3 contains 14 residues. Here the CDR3 DNA reads TGTGCCAGCAGCCTGCGGGACCCGACCCCTGAGCAGTTCTTC. Translated, it gives CASSLRDPTPEQFF.

The CDR3 DNA reads as TGTGCCAGCAGCAGCGGGACACCGAATCAGCCCCAGCATTTT. The encoded protein is CASSSGTPNQPQHF. The rearrangement joins TRBV2 to TRBJ1-5, with D tentatively TRBD1 (6 bases). The germline V gene encodes CDR1 SNHLY and CDR2 FYNNEI. CDR3 length equals 14 residues. The V and J ends lost 6 bases and 4 bases respectively, with 13 bases between them.

The gene calls are TRBV27 and TRBJ2-2, with D possibly being TRBD1 (5 bases). There are 14 residues in the CDR3. Trimming pared 5 bases from V and 4 bases from J, leaving 11 bases between. Per germline, CDR1 MNHEY and CDR2 SMNVEV (reference sequence). DNA for the CDR3: TGTGCCAGCAGTCCCGGACACAGCACCGGGGAGCTGTTTTTT. Translation gives CASSPGHSTGELFF.

The J gene is TRBJ2-2, the V gene TRBV5-4, with 8 bases identical to TRBD1. The CDR3 is 15 residues long. The junction had 6 bases not matched to a gene; V was cut back by 2 bases and J by 6 bases. CDR1 SGHNT and CDR2 YYREEE come from the germline V gene (reference sequence). Here the CDR3 DNA reads TGTGCCAGCAGCTTTGGGACAGGCTTCGCCGGGGAGCTGTTTTTT. The encoded protein is CASSFGTGFAGELFF. Full variable domain (missing parts from reference TRBV5-4 and TRBJ2-2): ETGVTQSPTHLIKTRGQQVTLRCSSQSGHNTVSWYQQALGQGPQFIFQYYREEENGRGNFPPRFSGLQFPNYSSELNVNALELDDSALYLCASSFGTGFAGELFFGEGSRLTVL.

V and J are TRBV10-1 and TRBJ2-5; D might be TRBD1 (6 bases). This CDR3 is built from 14 residues. V was cut by 5 bases and J by 2 bases, with 12 bases left in between. Germline V CDR1 and CDR2: WNHNN, SYGVQD (reference sequence). The CDR3, as DNA: TGCGCCAGCAGTCGTCCTGGACAGCAAGAGACCCAGTACTTC. Protein: CASSRPGQQETQYF.

Worth noting for this clone: Distinct nucleotide sequences in the sample also encode this CDR3. This sequence joins TRBV30 and TRBJ1-5; a weak D match, TRBD1 (5 bases). The CDR3 has 13 amino acids. CDR1 and CDR2 from the germline V gene are GTSNPN and SVGIG (reference sequence). V was cut by 1 base and J by 4 bases, with 8 bases left in between. The CDR3 sequence: CAWSGQGNQPQHF. The DNA of the CDR3 is TGTGCCTGGAGTGGGCAGGGAAATCAGCCCCAGCATTTT.

This chain connects TRBV19 to TRBJ1-2, with 9 bases matching TRBD1. Germline trimming cut 5 bases from V and 8 bases from J; bases unmatched to any gene: 9. Germline lookup yields CDR1 LNHDA and CDR2 SQIVND (reference sequence). The CDR3 extends over 14 amino acids. CDR3 sequence reads: CASSPPGTGSGYTF. CDR3 nucleotide sequence: TGTGCCAGTAGTCCACCCGGGACAGGGAGCGGCTACACCTTC.

In its sample, this clone was seen once. The chain joins TRBV6-2 or TRBV6-3 to TRBJ2-1; 10 nucleotides line up with TRBD2. CDR1 and CDR2 (germline): MNHEY, SVGEGT. This CDR3 region has 16 residues. The J segment lost 7 bases and the V segment lost 1 base, leaving 7 bases of the junction unmatched. CDR3 protein: CASSYFPSGSYNEQFF. The CDR3 DNA reads as TGTGCCAGCAGTTACTTTCCTAGCGGGAGTTATAATGAGCAGTTCTTC.

This clone occurred once. V usage is TRBV19 and J usage is TRBJ2-2; weak D call: TRBD1 (5 bases). Trimming cost V 9 bases and J 0 bases, with 11 bases left between them. The germline CDR1 and CDR2 sequences are LNHDA and SQIVND (reference sequence). This CDR3 is built from 14 residues. CDR3 region: CASDRQPNTGELFF. CDR3 nucleotide sequence: TGTGCCAGCGATCGACAGCCGAACACCGGGGAGCTGTTTTTT.

The chain links TRBV18 to TRBJ2-5, with 9 bases identical to TRBD1. The length of the CDR3 is 17 residues. V was clipped by 3 bases and J by 1 base; unmatched bases: 9. Germline-derived CDR1 and CDR2 are KGHSH and LQKENI. CDR3 DNA: TGTGCCAGCTCACCCGTCCCGGGACAGGGAGCCCAAGAGACCCAGTACTTC. Amino acid sequence: CASSPVPGQGAQETQYF.